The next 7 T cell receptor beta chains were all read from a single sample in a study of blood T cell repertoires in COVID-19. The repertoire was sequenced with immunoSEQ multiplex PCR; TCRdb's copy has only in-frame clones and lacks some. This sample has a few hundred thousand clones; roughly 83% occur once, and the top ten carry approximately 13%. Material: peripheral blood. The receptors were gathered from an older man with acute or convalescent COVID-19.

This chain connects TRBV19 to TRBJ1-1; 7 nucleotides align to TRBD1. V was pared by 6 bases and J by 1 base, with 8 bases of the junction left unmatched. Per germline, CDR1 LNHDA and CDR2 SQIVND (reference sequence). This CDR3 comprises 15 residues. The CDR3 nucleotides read TGTGCCAGTAGCTCCGGACAGGTCAGGAACACTGAAGCTTTCTTT. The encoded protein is CASSSGQVRNTEAFF.

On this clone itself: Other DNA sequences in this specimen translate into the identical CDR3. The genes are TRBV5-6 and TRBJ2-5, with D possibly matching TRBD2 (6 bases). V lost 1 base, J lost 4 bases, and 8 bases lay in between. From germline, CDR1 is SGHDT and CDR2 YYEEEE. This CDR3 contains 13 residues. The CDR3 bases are TGTGCCAGCAGCTTGCCCGGGGGAGAGACCCAGTACTTC. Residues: CASSLPGGETQYF. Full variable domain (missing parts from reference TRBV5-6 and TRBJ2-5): DAGVTQSPTHLIKTRGQQVTLRCSPKSGHDTVSWYQQALGQGPQFIFQYYEEEERQRGNFPDRFSGHQFPNYSSELNVNALLLGDSALYLCASSLPGGETQYFGPGTRLLVL.

The CDR3 nucleotides are TGTGCCAGCAGCTTCCCGGGACAGGGAGGGAACTATGGCTACACCTTC. Encoded protein: CASSFPGQGGNYGYTF. The V and J genes are TRBV7-9 and TRBJ1-2; 9 bases agree with TRBD1. The CDR3 runs 16 residues. Germline V lookup: CDR1 SEHNR, CDR2 FQNEAQ (reference sequence). V gave up 3 bases and J gave up 2 bases; unmatched junction bases: 7. Based on the CDR3 plus reference TRBV7-9 and TRBJ1-2, the full variable domain is DTGVSQNPRHKITKRGQNVTFRCDPISEHNRLYWYRQTLGQGPEFLTYFQNEAQLEKSRLLSDRFSAERPKGSFSTLEIQRTEQGDSAMYLCASSFPGQGGNYGYTFGSGTRLTVV.

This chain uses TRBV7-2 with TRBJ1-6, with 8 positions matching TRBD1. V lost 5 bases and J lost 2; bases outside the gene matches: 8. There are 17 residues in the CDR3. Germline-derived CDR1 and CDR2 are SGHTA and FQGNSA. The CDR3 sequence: CASSPPTGVPYNSPLHF. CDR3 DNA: TGTGCCAGCAGCCCCCCGACAGGGGTCCCCTATAATTCACCCCTCCACTTT. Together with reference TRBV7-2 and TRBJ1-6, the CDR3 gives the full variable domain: GAGVSQSPSNKVTEKGKDVELRCDPISGHTALYWYRQSLGQGLEFLIYFQGNSAPDKSGLPSDRFSAERTGGSVSTLTIQRTQQEDSAVYLCASSPPTGVPYNSPLHFGNGTRLTVT.

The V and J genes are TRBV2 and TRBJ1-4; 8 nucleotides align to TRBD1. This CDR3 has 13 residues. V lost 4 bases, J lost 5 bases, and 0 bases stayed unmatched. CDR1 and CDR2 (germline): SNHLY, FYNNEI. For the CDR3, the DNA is TGTGCCAGCAGTGGGACAGGGAATGAAAAACTGTTTTTT. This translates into CASSGTGNEKLFF.

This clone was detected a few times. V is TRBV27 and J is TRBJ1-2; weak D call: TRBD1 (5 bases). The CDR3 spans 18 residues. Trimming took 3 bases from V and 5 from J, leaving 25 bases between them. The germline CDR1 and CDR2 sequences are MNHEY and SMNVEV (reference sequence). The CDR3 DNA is TGTGCCAGCAGTTTTCGCGGGACGGCCAACGGCCACCTTTATGGCTACACCTTC. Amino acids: CASSFRGTANGHLYGYTF.

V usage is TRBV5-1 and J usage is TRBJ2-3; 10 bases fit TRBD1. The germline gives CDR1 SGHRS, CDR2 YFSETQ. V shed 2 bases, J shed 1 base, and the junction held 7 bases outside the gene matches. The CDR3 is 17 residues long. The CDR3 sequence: CASSLGQGGVGTDTQYF. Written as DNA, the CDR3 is TGCGCCAGCAGCTTAGGACAGGGGGGAGTTGGCACAGATACGCAGTATTTT.